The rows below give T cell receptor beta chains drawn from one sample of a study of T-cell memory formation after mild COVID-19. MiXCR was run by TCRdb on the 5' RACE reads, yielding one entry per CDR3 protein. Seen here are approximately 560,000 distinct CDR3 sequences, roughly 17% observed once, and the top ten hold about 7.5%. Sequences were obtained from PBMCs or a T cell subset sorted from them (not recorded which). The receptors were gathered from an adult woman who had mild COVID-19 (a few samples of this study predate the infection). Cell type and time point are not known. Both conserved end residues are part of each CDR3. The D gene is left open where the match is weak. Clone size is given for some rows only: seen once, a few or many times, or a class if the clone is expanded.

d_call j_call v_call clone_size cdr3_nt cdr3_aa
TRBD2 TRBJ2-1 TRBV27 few TGTGCCAGCAGTTTCTGGACTAGCGGGAGGATTGATGAGCAGTTCTTC CASSFWTSGRIDEQFF
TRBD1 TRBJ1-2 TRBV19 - TGTGCCAGTACCTCGATGACAGGGACCTATGGCTACACCTTC CASTSMTGTYGYTF
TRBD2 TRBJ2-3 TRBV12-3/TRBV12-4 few TGTGCCAGCAGATCTAGCGGGAGGGCCGTTAGAGATACGCAGTATTTT CASRSSGRAVRDTQYF
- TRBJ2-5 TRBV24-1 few TGTGCCACCAGTGATCCCCGCTCATGGACCCAGTACTTC CATSDPRSWTQYF
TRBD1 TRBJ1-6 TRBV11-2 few TGTGCCAGCAGCACACGCCGGACAGGGCGGGGATATAATTCACCCCTCCACTTT CASSTRRTGRGYNSPLHF
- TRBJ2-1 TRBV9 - TGTGCCAGCAGCGTAGGCGGCCGACCTCTCGGCAATGAGCAGTTCTTC CASSVGGRPLGNEQFF
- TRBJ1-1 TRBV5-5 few TGTGCCAGCAGCTTGGTAAGGGCCGCTGAAGCTTTCTTT CASSLVRAAEAFF
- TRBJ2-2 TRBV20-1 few TGCAGTGCTAGAGATGGGACCCCAGGAGGCGGGGAGCTGTTTTTT CSARDGTPGGGELFF
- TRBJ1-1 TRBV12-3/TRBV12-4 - TGTGCCAGCATCCCAGGGTATGTGAACACTGAAGCTTTCTTT CASIPGYVNTEAFF
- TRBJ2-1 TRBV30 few TGTGCCTGGAGGGATACTGGAATCTCCTACAATGAGCAGTTCTTC CAWRDTGISYNEQFF
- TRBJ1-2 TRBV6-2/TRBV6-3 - TGTGCCAGCAGTTACGTTGGCAGGTCCTATGGCTACACCTTC CASSYVGRSYGYTF
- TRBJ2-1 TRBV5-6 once TGTGCCAGCAGCTGGATCCGGGGAGACAATGAGCAGTTCTTC CASSWIRGDNEQFF
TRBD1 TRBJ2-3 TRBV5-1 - TGCGCCAGCAGCTTGGTTACAGGGGGCGCTGGGGATACGCAGTATTTT CASSLVTGGAGDTQYF
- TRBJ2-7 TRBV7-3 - TGTGCCAGCAGCACCGCGGGGGACAGCGCCTACGAGCAGTACTTC CASSTAGDSAYEQYF
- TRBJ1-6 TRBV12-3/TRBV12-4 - TGTGCCAGCAAACGAACGGACCCCCTCCACTTT CASKRTDPLHF
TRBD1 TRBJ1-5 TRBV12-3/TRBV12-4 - TGTGCCAGCAGTTCCGGCGCAGGGGGCCTGGGGCAGCCCCAGCATTTT CASSSGAGGLGQPQHF
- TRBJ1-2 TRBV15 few TGTGCCACCAGCAGAGATCCCTTCGACTATGGCTACACCTTC CATSRDPFDYGYTF
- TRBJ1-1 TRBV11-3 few TGTGCCAGCAGCTTAGATCAGGGGCCAAGCGCTGAAGCTTTCTTT CASSLDQGPSAEAFF
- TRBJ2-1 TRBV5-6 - TGTGCCAGCAGCTCCAGGTACAATGAGCAGTTCTTC CASSSRYNEQFF
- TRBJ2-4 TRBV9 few TGTGCCAGCAGCGAGGGCAACGCAGCTCAGGGGAACATTCAGTACTTC CASSEGNAAQGNIQYF
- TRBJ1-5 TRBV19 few TGTGCCAGTAGTATGGGGGTTCATCAGCCCCAGCATTTT CASSMGVHQPQHF
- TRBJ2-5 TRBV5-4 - TGTGCCAGCAGCCCCGATGGGGGACAACGGTCGGGGGAGACCCAGTACTTC CASSPDGGQRSGETQYF
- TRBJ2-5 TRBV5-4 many TGTGCCAGCAGCTTGACTAGCTCGGAGACCCAGTACTTC CASSLTSSETQYF
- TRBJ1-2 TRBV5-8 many TGTGCCAGCAGCTTGGCCGGGGGGCCAGCTGGCTACACCTTC CASSLAGGPAGYTF
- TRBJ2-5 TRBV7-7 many TGTGCTAGCAGCCCTGGTGGTCTCCAAGAGACCCAGTACTTC CASSPGGLQETQYF
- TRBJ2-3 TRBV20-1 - TGCAGTGCTAGAGAACGGGGCCGCCACACAGATACGCAGTATTTT CSARERGRHTDTQYF
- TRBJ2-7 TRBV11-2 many TGTGCCAGCAGCGTCCCGTTTCGACAAGCCTACGAGCAGTACTTC CASSVPFRQAYEQYF
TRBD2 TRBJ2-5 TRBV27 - TGTGCCAGCAGGCGGACTAGCGGGGGGACCCAGTACTTC CASRRTSGGTQYF
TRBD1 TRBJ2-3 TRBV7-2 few TGTGCCAGCAGCCGGGCGACAGGGGGCAAAACAGATACGCAGTATTTT CASSRATGGKTDTQYF
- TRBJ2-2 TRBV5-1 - TGCGCCAGCAGCTTGAGCCAGGCGAACACCGGGGAGCTGTTTTTT CASSLSQANTGELFF